This section outlines one T cell receptor beta chain sequence together with its context. Repertoires were generated with immunoSEQ multiplex PCR, while TCRdb's copy carries only in-frame clones and drops some. The table records roughly 170,000 clones, about four fifths of them present only once. This sample was taken from a study of blood T cell repertoires in COVID-19. Across the study: Researchers got acute and convalescent COVID-19 samples from the United States, Italy and Spain.

Participants came from some 26 US areas, aged about 18 to 100 years. Participant-reported clinical history was the basis for cohort assignment. Each recovered donor of Cohort 3 presented with two negative PCRs, clearance, or symptom resolution. The material sequenced was PBMCs or T cells enriched from blood (not recorded which). The source of this sequence is a man aged 50-59 years who had recovered from COVID-19.

This chain's CDR3 is CAISEAGQPYEQYF. The CDR3 DNA reads TGTGCCATCAGTGAGGCAGGACAGCCCTACGAGCAGTACTTC. The chain has TRBV10-3 and TRBJ2-7, with D tentatively TRBD1 (6 bases). Germline assignment: CDR1 ENHRY and CDR2 SYGVKD. With 2 bases removed from V and 2 bases from J, the gap between germline ends came to 10 bases. The CDR3 extends over 14 amino acids.